Below, 16 T cell receptor beta chains from the same sample are listed, as sequenced in a study of blood T cells in healthy people across ages. A second PCR of about 6 to 11 cycles used a sample-barcoded 5' primer and a J-beta primer mix. Using its own MiXCR run on the 5' RACE reads, TCRdb lists one record per CDR3 protein. Of over 1,500,000 distinct CDR3 sequences listed, 49% are singletons. Sequencing was carried out using blood. These receptors originate from a woman between 40 and 50 years old in good health.

This chain uses TRBV5-1 with TRBJ2-5; possibly TRBD2 for D (5 bases). The J call is doubtful: the DNA matches TRBJ2-7 better. This CDR3 contains 13 residues. The germline gives CDR1 SGHRS, CDR2 YFSETQ. CDR3 bases: TGCGCCAGCAGCTTGGACCTCGGGAACGAGCAGTACTTC. Its translation is CASSLDLGNEQYF.

The CDR3, as DNA: TGTGCCAGCAGCGTAAGCGGGGGGCCGTGGACAGATACGCAGTATTTT. Protein sequence: CASSVSGGPWTDTQYF. The chain is built from TRBV7-2 and TRBJ2-3; TRBD2 matches 9 bases. V lost 5 bases to trimming and J lost 3 bases; unmatched junction nucleotides: 9. Germline V lookup: CDR1 SGHTA, CDR2 FQGNSA. The CDR3 runs to 16 residues.

The genes are TRBV4-2 and TRBJ1-2; TRBD1 aligns across 9 bases. This CDR3 spans 16 amino acids. The V gene's germline CDR1 is LGHNA and CDR2 YNFKEQ. V dropped 0 bases and J dropped 6; count of bases not matched to a gene: 8. The CDR3 sequence is CASSQEATGGFHGYTF. CDR3 bases: TGTGCCAGCAGCCAAGAGGCAACAGGGGGCTTCCATGGCTACACCTTC.

This clonotype was recorded many times. The chain recombines TRBV27 with TRBJ2-7; unclear D gene. The ends were cut back, 0 bases at V and 3 bases at J, with 3 bases in the middle. The CDR3 extends over 12 amino acids. Looked up from germline, CDR1 is MNHEY and CDR2 is SMNVEV (reference sequence). CDR3 in DNA: TGTGCCAGCAGTTTATCCTACTACGAGCAGTACTTC. Protein sequence: CASSLSYYEQYF.

This clonotype occurred a few times. This rearrangement joins TRBV5-1 to TRBJ1-2; 9 positions agree with TRBD1. The CDR3 is made up of 14 amino acids. The V gene's germline CDR1 is SGHRS and CDR2 YFSETQ. The V and J ends lost 5 bases and 5 bases, in that order; junction bases with no gene match: 7. CDR3 nucleotides: TGCGCCAGCAGAGGCGGGACAGGGTCATATGGCTACACCTTC. Translation: CASRGGTGSYGYTF.

This clonotype was found a few times. The rearrangement uses TRBV2 and TRBJ2-7, with TRBD1 identical over 9 bases. The CDR3 is 16 residues long. CDR1 and CDR2 (germline): SNHLY, FYNNEI. The trim removed 6 bases at V and 3 bases at J, leaving 12 bases unmatched. The CDR3: CASRGTGTGMGYEQYF. DNA of the CDR3: TGTGCCAGCAGGGGAACCGGGACAGGGATGGGCTACGAGCAGTACTTC.

This clonotype showed up just a few times. The chain joins TRBV24-1 to TRBJ2-4, with D tentatively TRBD2 (5 bases). V lost 4 bases and J lost 6, with 9 bases in between. This CDR3 has 13 amino acids. Germline CDR1 reads KGHDR; CDR2 reads SFDVKD. The CDR3 coding sequence is TGTGCCACCAGTGACGGCGGGCCAAACATTCAGTACTTC. Translated: CATSDGGPNIQYF.

This clonotype was counted ten times or more. The V call is TRBV7-9, the J call TRBJ2-7, with no clear D. Germline V gives CDR1 SEHNR, CDR2 FQNEAQ (reference sequence). Trimming shortened V by 4 bases and J by 5 bases, and 6 bases separated the two germline ends. CDR3 size: 11 residues. The CDR3 DNA follows: TGTGCCAGCAGCTCCCTAGACGAGCAGTACTTC. It yields the protein CASSSLDEQYF.

The CDR3 sequence is CASSLAGRDATNEKLFF. The CDR3 nucleotides are TGCGCCAGCAGCTTGGCCGGGCGAGATGCAACTAATGAAAAACTGTTTTTT. The chain joins TRBV5-1 to TRBJ1-4; D not certain. The CDR3 is 17 residues long. Germline V lookup: CDR1 SGHRS, CDR2 YFSETQ. Deletions cut 0 bases from V and 0 bases from J, with 12 bases between. Looking up the rest from reference TRBV5-1 and TRBJ1-4 gives the full variable domain: KAGVTQTPRYLIKTRGQQVTLSCSPISGHRSVSWYQQTPGQGLQFLFEYFSETQRNKGNFPGRFSGRQFSNSRSEMNVSTLELGDSALYLCASSLAGRDATNEKLFFGSGTQLSVL.

This chain connects TRBV10-3 to TRBJ1-2; D uncertain. This CDR3 region has 14 residues. Germline assignment: CDR1 ENHRY and CDR2 SYGVKD. Trimming removed 0 bases from V and 4 bases from J, with 9 bases in between. This chain's CDR3 is CAISESGRSYGYTF. For the CDR3, the DNA is TGTGCCATCAGTGAGTCCGGTCGCAGCTATGGCTACACCTTC.

J is TRBJ1-5 and V is TRBV7-2; 10 bases map to TRBD1. With V trimmed by 4 bases and J by 1 base, 7 bases remained unmatched. The germline gives CDR1 SGHTA, CDR2 FQGNSA. This CDR3 is 17 amino acids long. The CDR3 region is CASSSTGGLESNQPQHF. CDR3 nucleotide sequence: TGTGCCAGCAGCTCGACAGGGGGCTTAGAGAGCAATCAGCCCCAGCATTTT.

The chain employs TRBV28 and TRBJ1-5; D is perhaps TRBD1 (6 bases). The V gene lost 4 bases and the J gene lost 1 base, with 17 bases spanning the gap. The CDR3 has 17 residues. Germline CDR1 and CDR2: MDHEN and SYDVKM. The CDR3, as DNA: TGTGCCAGCAGTTCTCCCCCACAGGGAATAAGCAATCAGCCCCAGCATTTT. Translation: CASSSPPQGISNQPQHF.

This clonotype was counted only a few times. The chain combines TRBV5-6 with TRBJ2-1; D unresolved. CDR1 and CDR2 (germline): SGHDT, YYEEEE. V lost 0 bases to trimming and J lost 9 bases, with 13 bases between them. CDR3 size: 14 residues. CDR3 nucleotides: TGTGCCAGCAGCTTGGGTGCAGGTGGTAGTGAGCAGTTCTTC. Encoded protein: CASSLGAGGSEQFF.

The V gene is TRBV18, the J gene TRBJ1-2; D perhaps matches TRBD1 (6 bases). The V end was cut by 3 bases, the J end by 1 base, with 12 bases between. Germline V lookup: CDR1 KGHSH, CDR2 LQKENI. This CDR3 is 15 amino acids long. CDR3: CASSPSTGVNYGYTF. The DNA of the CDR3 is TGTGCCAGCTCACCTTCGACAGGCGTTAACTATGGCTACACCTTC.

This clonotype was seen once. V is TRBV6-2 or TRBV6-3 and J is TRBJ1-2, with 10 bases that match TRBD1. CDR3 length equals 17 residues. V lost 5 bases and J lost 5; bases outside the gene matches: 14. In germline, CDR1 is MNHEY, CDR2 SVGEGT. The CDR3 DNA is TGTGCCAGCAGTCCTCGGGACAGGGGATCGAGTTTGTATGGCTACACCTTC. Translated, it gives CASSPRDRGSSLYGYTF.

For the CDR3, the DNA is TGTGCCAGCAGCCAAGATAGGGCAGGTCGTCAGCCCCAGCATTTT. Translation: CASSQDRAGRQPQHF. The chain combines TRBV4-2 with TRBJ1-5; no definite D call. Trimming stripped 0 bases from V and 6 bases from J, with 12 bases between. CDR3 size: 15 residues. Germline CDR1 and CDR2: LGHNA and YNFKEQ.